These 17 T cell receptor beta chains came from one sample sequenced in a study of T cells in Graves' hyperthyroidism and ophthalmopathy. TCR beta CDR3 regions were amplified from RNA transcripts. The HTBI primer set served for first-round RT-PCR of the TCR CDR3. One entry per CDR3 protein, called by TCRdb with MiXCR from the multiplex PCR reads. Here the sample spans over 500,000 distinct CDR3 sequences, 46% being singletons. The sequencing input was peripheral blood or thyroid tissue (not recorded which). Receptors were obtained from an adult woman with Graves' disease, either hyperthyroidism or ophthalmopathy (not recorded which).

In its sample, this clonotype was seen a few times. This rearrangement joins TRBV7-9 to TRBJ2-1; TRBD2 agrees at 12 bases. The germline V gene has CDR1 SEHNR and CDR2 FQNEAQ (reference sequence). This CDR3 has 15 residues. Trimming took 4 bases from V and 8 from J; bases not matched to a gene: 6. The CDR3 coding sequence is TGTGCCAGCAGCTCCCGGACTAGCGGGACAGATGAGCAGTTCTTC. As protein: CASSSRTSGTDEQFF.

This clonotype was seen just once. A read error may explain this, as a much larger clone is one base away. The V call is TRBV9, the J call TRBJ1-3; the D gene is possibly TRBD1 (5 bases). V lost 4 bases to trimming and J lost 2 bases, with 16 bases between them. CDR3 length equals 16 residues. Germline-derived CDR1 and CDR2 are SGDLS and YYNGEE. CDR3: CASSHRDQRTGNTIYF. The CDR3 coding sequence is TGTGCCAGCAGCCACCGGGACCAACGCACTGGAAACACCATATATTTT.

This clonotype was detected ten times or more. The chain is built from TRBV7-6 and TRBJ1-1, with D possibly matching TRBD1 (6 bases). V lost 1 base and J 6 bases, leaving 21 bases between the germline ends. CDR1 and CDR2 (germline): SGHVS, FNYEAQ. The CDR3 is made up of 17 amino acids. CDR3 DNA sequence: TGTGCCAGCAGCTTAGTGCGGTTGGGGGCAGGGTCATCTGAAGCTTTCTTT. This translates into CASSLVRLGAGSSEAFF.

This clonotype came up many times. The V and J genes are TRBV7-3 and TRBJ2-2; D gene ambiguous. Germline V gene sequence: CDR1 SGHTA, CDR2 FQGTGA. CDR3 length equals 14 residues. V was cut by 2 bases and J by 6 bases, with 10 bases left in between. The CDR3 nucleotides read TGTGCCAGCAGCTTACGTCCCGCGGCCGGGGAGCTGTTTTTT. Translating it yields CASSLRPAAGELFF.

The chain combines TRBV27 with TRBJ1-2; TRBD1 agrees at 9 bases. Germline CDR1 is MNHEY and CDR2 is SMNVEV (reference sequence). J was trimmed by 8 bases and V by 4 bases; bases with no gene match: 5. The CDR3 covers 13 residues. CDR3 nucleotides: TGTGCCAGCAGTTCCGGGACAGGGTTAGGCTACACCTTC. It translates to CASSSGTGLGYTF.

This clonotype was seen many times. The V call is TRBV5-4, the J call TRBJ2-7, with D tentatively TRBD1 (6 bases). Trimming removed 4 bases at V and 4 bases at J, with 15 bases between. Germline CDR1 SGHNT, CDR2 YYREEE (reference sequence). This CDR3 has 14 residues. The CDR3: CASSTPTGKYEQYF. CDR3 coding DNA: TGTGCCAGCAGCACACCGACAGGAAAGTACGAGCAGTACTTC.

Only a few counts were recorded for this clonotype. The chain joins TRBV7-9 to TRBJ1-6; D possibly corresponds to TRBD1 (5 bases). V was shortened by 0 bases and J by 15 bases, with 9 bases between the two germline ends. CDR1 is SEHNR, CDR2 FQNEAQ, per germline (reference sequence). The CDR3 spans 12 residues. CDR3 region: CASSLAGRYLHF. In nucleotides, the CDR3 is TGTGCCAGCAGCTTAGCGGGACGCTACCTCCACTTT.

This clonotype has more than one count but fewer than ten. The chain employs TRBV19 and TRBJ1-5; D gene uncertain. Per the germline V gene, CDR1 is LNHDA and CDR2 is SQIVND (reference sequence). CDR3 length: 16 amino acids. DNA for the CDR3: TGTGCTAGAGATCGGCGAGGGTTTGGCAGCAATCAGCCCCAGCATTTT. Translating it yields CARDRRGFGSNQPQHF.

This clonotype appeared many times. The chain has TRBV7-8 and TRBJ1-1; tentative D call: TRBD1 (5 bases). This CDR3 spans 18 amino acids. V lost 3 bases, J lost 1 base, and 21 bases lay in between. The germline CDR1 and CDR2 sequences are SGHVS and FQNEAQ. The CDR3, as DNA: TGTGCCAGCAGCTTCATCGCCGGGGCAGGACCACAGAACACTGAAGCTTTCTTT. This encodes CASSFIAGAGPQNTEAFF.

The rearrangement links TRBV15 to TRBJ1-5; D is perhaps TRBD1 (5 bases). The V gene's germline CDR1 is LNHNV and CDR2 YYDKDF (reference sequence). Trimming shortened V by 8 bases and J by 1 base, and 21 bases separated the two germline ends. This CDR3 spans 17 amino acids. The CDR3 is CATGEARRGVSNQPQHF. The CDR3 coding sequence is TGTGCCACCGGGGAGGCTCGAAGAGGGGTCAGCAATCAGCCCCAGCATTTT.

The chain recombines TRBV7-2 with TRBJ2-5, with 8 bases identical to TRBD2. Trimming at V came to 1 base and at J to 11 bases, leaving 9 bases not matched to a gene. This CDR3 has 14 residues. Germline V CDR1 and CDR2: SGHTA, FQGNSA. CDR3 sequence reads: CASSLDPGREAQYF. CDR3 coding DNA: TGTGCCAGCAGCTTAGACCCAGGGCGGGAGGCTCAGTACTTC.

V usage is TRBV24-1 and J usage is TRBJ1-1; D remains ambiguous. V was cut by 11 bases and J by 1 base, with 7 bases left in between. Germline values: CDR1 KGHDR, CDR2 SFDVKD. The CDR3 has 11 amino acids. CDR3 DNA: TGTGCCAAGGAGCAGAACACTGAAGCTTTCTTT. This codes for CAKEQNTEAFF.

The chain uses TRBV20-1 and TRBJ1-1, with TRBD1 matching over 10 bases. CDR3 length: 13 amino acids. Per germline, CDR1 DFQATT and CDR2 SNEGSKA (reference sequence). With V trimmed by 5 bases and J by 7 bases, 7 bases remained unmatched. The CDR3 here is CSAPGTGAFEAFF. CDR3 DNA sequence: TGCAGTGCTCCCGGGACAGGGGCATTTGAAGCTTTCTTT.

The chain is built from TRBV7-3 and TRBJ2-6, with no clear D. CDR3 length: 15 residues. Germline V gene data show CDR1 as SGHTA and CDR2 as FQGTGA. Trimming cost V 5 bases and J 4 bases, with 12 bases left between them. The CDR3 DNA follows: TGTGCCAGCAGCAAAGAGTCCTCCGGGGCCAACGTCCTGACTTTC. This gives the protein CASSKESSGANVLTF.

The chain recombines TRBV20-1 with TRBJ1-5, with a possible D match to TRBD1 (5 bases). CDR1 is DFQATT and CDR2 is SNEGSKA in the germline V gene (reference sequence). V shed 1 base and J shed 6 bases, with 13 bases lying between them. The length of the CDR3 is 14 residues. CDR3 DNA sequence: TGCAGTGCTAGAGGGGTCAGGGAGAGTCAGCCCCAGCATTTT. It translates to CSARGVRESQPQHF.

The chain is built from TRBV25-1 and TRBJ2-7; no definite D call. The CDR3 is 15 amino acids. V was clipped by 4 bases and J by 5 bases, with 18 bases between them. Germline-derived CDR1 and CDR2 are MGHDK and SYGVNS. The CDR3 nucleotides read TGTGCCAGCAGTGCTAGAGATCCAGGACGGGACGAGCAGTACTTC. It translates to CASSARDPGRDEQYF.

This clonotype was detected once. The chain uses TRBV19 and TRBJ1-1; D perhaps matches TRBD1 (5 bases). Germline V lookup: CDR1 LNHDA, CDR2 SQIVND (reference sequence). The CDR3 has 16 residues. V gave up 6 bases and J gave up 4 bases, with 21 bases separating them. This chain's CDR3 is CASRTFWGTGGTEAFF. Here the CDR3 DNA reads TGTGCCAGTAGGACGTTTTGGGGGACGGGGGGCACTGAAGCTTTCTTT.